The present T cell receptor beta chain was sequenced within a study of blood T cell repertoires in COVID-19. Study context: The study drew acute and convalescent COVID-19 samples from the United States, Italy and Spain. PBMCs, B-cell-depleted T cells, or T cells were the source of the cDNA or gDNA that made up the material.

Germline trimming cut 0 bases from V and 7 bases from J; bases unmatched to any gene: 8. Germline assignment: CDR1 WNHNN and CDR2 SYGVQD (reference sequence). The CDR3 runs to 16 residues. In terms of age and location, participants ranged from roughly 18 to 100 years and lived in under 30 US areas. Clinical history reported by participants formed the basis on which cohorts were assigned. The repertoire was sequenced with immunoSEQ multiplex PCR; TCRdb's copy has only in-frame clones and lacks some. The table records approximately 260,000 clones, about 91% of them present only once. This clonotype originated in a woman between 35 and 50 years old with acute COVID-19. Sequencing was carried out using PBMCs or T cells enriched from blood (not recorded which). The V call is TRBV10-1, the J call TRBJ2-1; the match to TRBD1 covers 8 bases. CDR3 loop: CASSESQRTGKNEQFF. In DNA form, the CDR3 reads TGCGCCAGCAGTGAGTCCCAACGGACAGGGAAGAATGAGCAGTTCTTC.